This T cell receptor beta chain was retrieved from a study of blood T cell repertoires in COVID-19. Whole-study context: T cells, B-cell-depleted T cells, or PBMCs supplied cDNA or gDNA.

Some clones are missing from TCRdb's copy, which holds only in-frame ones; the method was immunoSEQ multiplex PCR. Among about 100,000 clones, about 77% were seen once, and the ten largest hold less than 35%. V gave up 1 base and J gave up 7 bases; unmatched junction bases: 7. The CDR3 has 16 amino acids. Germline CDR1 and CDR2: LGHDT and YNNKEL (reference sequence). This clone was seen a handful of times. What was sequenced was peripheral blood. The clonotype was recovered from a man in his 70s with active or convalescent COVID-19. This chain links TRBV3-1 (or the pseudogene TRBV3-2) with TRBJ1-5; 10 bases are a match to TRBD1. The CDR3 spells CASSQGGTGAGQPQHF. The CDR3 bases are TGTGCCAGCAGCCAAGGAGGGACAGGGGCCGGACAGCCCCAGCATTTT.